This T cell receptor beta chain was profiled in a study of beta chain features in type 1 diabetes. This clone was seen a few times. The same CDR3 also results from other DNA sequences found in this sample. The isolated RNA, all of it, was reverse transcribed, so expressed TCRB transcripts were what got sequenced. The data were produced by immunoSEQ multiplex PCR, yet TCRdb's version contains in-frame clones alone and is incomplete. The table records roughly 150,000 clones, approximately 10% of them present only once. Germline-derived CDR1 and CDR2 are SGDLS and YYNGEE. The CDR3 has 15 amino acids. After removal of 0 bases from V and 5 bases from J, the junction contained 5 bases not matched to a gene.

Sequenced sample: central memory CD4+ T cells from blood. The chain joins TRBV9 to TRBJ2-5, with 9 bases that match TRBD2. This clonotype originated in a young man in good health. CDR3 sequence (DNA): TGTGCCAGCAGCGTAGATAGCGGGAGAGGCGAGACCCAGTACTTC. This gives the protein CASSVDSGRGETQYF.